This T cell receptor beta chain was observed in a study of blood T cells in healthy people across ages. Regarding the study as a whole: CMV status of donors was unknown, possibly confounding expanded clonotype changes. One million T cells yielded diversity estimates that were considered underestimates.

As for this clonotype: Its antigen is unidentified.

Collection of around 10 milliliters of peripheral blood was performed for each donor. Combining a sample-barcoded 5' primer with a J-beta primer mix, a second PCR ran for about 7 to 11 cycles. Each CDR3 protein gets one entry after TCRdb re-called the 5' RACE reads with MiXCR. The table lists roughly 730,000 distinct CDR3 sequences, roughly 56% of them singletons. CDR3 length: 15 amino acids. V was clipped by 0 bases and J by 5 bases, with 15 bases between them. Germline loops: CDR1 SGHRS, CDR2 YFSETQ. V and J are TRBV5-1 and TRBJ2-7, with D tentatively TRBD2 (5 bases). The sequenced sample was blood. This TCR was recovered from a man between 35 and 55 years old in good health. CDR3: CASSLVGANSDEQYF. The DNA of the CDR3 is TGCGCCAGCAGCTTGGTTGGAGCAAATAGCGACGAGCAGTACTTC.